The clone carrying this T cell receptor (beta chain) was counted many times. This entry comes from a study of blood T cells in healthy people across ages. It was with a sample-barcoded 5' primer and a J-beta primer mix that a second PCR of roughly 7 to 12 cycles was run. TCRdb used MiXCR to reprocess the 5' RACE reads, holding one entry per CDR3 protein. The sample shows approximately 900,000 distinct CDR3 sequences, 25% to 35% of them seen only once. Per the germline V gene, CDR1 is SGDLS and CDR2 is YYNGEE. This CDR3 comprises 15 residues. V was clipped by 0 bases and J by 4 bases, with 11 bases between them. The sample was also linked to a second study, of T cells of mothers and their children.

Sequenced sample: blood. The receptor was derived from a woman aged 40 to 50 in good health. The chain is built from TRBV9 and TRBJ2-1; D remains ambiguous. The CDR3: CASSVGVSLYNEQFF. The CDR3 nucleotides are TGTGCCAGCAGCGTAGGGGTTTCGCTGTACAATGAGCAGTTCTTC.